The clone carrying this T cell receptor beta chain was recorded once. This sample is drawn from a study of control samples from healthy donors and cancer patients. Libraries were prepared by immunoSEQ multiplex PCR; TCRdb keeps only in-frame clonotypes and omits some of them. The sample consists of 74,000 or so clones, about 91% of them appearing once. The sample was blood. This clonotype originated in a man in his forties or fifties in good health.

CDR3 amino acids: CASNYLRNQPQHF. The CDR3 nucleotides read TGTGCCAGCAACTATCTCAGGAATCAGCCCCAGCATTTT. V gene TRBV2 combines with J gene TRBJ1-5; D remains ambiguous. Looked up from germline, CDR1 is SNHLY and CDR2 is FYNNEI. Trimming removed 7 bases at V and 4 bases at J, with 11 bases between. The CDR3 has 13 residues.